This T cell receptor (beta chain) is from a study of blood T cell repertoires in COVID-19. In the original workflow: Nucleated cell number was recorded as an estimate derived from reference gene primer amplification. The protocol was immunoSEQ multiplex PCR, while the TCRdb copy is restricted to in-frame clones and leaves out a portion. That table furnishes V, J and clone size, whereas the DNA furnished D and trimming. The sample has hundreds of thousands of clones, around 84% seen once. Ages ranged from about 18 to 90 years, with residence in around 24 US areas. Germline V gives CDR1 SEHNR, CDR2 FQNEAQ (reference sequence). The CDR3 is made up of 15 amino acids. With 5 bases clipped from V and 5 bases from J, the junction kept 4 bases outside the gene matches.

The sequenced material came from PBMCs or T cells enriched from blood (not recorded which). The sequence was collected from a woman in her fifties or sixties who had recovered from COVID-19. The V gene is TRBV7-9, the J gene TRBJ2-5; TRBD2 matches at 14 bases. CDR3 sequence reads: CASSTGTSGSETQYF. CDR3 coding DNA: TGTGCCAGCAGCACAGGGACTAGCGGGAGCGAGACCCAGTACTTC.